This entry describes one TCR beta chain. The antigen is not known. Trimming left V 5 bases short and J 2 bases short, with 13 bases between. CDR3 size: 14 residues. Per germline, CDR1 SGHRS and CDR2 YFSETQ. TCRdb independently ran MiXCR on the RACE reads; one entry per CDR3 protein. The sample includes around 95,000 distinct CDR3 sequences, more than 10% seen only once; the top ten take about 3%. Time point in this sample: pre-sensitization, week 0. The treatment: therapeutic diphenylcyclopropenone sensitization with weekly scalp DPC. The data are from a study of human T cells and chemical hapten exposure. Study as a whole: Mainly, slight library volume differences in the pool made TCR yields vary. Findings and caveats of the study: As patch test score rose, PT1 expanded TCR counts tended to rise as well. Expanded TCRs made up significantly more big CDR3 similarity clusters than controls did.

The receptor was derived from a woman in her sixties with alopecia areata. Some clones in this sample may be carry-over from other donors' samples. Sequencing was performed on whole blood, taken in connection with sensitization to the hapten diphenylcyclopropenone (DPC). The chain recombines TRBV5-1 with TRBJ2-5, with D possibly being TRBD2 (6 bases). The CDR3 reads CASSSALAQETQYF. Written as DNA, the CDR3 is TGCGCCAGCAGTTCAGCTCTAGCGCAAGAGACCCAGTACTTC.